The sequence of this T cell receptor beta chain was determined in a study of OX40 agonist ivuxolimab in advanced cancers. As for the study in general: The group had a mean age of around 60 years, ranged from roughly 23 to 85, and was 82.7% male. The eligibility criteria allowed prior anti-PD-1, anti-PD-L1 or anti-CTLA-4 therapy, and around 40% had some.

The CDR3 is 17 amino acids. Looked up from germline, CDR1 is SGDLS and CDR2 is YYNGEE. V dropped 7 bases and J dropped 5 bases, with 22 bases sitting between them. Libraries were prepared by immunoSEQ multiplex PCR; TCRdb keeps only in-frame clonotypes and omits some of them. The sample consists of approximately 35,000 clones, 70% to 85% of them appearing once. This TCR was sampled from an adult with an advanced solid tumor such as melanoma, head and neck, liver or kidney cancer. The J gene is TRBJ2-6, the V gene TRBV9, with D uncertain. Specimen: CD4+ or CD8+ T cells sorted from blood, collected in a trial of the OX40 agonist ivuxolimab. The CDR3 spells CASPCPYKQSRANVLTF. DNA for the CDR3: TGTGCCAGCCCATGTCCGTACAAACAAAGTCGGGCCAACGTCCTGACTTTC.